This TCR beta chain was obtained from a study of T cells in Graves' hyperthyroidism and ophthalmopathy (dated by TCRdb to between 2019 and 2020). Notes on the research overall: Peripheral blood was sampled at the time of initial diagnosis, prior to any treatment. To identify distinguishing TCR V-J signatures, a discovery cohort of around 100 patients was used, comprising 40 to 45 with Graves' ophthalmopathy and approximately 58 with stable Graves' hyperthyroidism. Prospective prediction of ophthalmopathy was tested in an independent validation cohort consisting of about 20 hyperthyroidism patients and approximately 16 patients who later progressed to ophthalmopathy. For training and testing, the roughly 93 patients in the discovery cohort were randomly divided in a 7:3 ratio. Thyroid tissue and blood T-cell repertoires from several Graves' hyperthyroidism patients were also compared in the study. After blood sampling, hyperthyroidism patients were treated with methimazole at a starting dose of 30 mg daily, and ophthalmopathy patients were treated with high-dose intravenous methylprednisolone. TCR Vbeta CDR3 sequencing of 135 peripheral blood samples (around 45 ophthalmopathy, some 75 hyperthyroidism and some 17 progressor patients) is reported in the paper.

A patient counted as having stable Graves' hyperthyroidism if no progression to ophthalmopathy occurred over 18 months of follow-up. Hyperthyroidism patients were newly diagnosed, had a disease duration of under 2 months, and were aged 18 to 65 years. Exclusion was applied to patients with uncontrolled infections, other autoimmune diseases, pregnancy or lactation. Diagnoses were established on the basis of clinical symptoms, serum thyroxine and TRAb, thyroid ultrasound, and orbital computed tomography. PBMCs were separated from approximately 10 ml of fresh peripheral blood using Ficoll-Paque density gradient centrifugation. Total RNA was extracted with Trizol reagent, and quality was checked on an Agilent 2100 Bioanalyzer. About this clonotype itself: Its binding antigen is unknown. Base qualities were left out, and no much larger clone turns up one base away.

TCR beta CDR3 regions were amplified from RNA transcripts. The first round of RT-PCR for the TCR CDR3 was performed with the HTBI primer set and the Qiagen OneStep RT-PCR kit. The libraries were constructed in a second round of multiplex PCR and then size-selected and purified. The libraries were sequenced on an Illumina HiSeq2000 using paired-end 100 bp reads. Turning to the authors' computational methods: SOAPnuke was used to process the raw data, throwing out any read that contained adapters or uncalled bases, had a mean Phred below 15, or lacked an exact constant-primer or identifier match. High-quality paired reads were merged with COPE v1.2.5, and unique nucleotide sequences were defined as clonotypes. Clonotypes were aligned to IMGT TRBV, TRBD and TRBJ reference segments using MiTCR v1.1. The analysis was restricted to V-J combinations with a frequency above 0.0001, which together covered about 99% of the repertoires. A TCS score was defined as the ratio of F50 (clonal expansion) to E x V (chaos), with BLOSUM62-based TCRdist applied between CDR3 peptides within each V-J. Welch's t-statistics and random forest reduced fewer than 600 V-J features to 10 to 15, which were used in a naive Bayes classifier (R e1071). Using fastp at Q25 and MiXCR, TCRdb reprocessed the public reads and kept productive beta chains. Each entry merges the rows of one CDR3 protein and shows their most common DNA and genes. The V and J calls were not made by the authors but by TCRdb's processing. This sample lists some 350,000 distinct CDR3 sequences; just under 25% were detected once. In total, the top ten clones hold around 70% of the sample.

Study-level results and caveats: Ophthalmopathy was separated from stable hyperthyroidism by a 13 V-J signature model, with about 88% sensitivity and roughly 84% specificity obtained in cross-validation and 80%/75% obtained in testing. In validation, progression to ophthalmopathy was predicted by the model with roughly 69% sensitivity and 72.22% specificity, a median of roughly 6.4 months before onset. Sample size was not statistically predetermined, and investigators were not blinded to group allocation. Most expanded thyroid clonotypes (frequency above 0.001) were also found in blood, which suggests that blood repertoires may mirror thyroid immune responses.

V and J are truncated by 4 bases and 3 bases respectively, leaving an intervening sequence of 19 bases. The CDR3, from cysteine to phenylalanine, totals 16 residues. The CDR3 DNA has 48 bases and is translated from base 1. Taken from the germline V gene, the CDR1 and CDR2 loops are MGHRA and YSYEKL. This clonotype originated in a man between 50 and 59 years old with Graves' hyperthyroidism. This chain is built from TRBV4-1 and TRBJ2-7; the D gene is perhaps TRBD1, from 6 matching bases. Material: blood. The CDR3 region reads CASSPTIQGQIYEQYF. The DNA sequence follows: TGCGCCAGCAGCCCTACAATCCAAGGACAGATCTACGAGCAGTACTTC.